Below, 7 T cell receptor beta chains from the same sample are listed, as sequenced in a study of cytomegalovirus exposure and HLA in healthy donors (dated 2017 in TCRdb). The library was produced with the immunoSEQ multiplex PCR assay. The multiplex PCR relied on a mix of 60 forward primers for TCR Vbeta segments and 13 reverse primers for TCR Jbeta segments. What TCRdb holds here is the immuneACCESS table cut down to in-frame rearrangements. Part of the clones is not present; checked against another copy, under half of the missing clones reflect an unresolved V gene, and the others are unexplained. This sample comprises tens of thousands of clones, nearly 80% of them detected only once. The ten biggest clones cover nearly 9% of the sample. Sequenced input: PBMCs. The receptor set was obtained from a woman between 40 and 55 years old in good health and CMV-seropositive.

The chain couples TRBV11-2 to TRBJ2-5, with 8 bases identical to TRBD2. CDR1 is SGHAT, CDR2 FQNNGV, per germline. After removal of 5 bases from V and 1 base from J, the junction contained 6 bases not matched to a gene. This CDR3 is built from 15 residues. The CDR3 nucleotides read TGTGCCAGCAGCCGGGGGGGGGCAGTCCAAGAGACCCAGTACTTC. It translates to CASSRGGAVQETQYF.

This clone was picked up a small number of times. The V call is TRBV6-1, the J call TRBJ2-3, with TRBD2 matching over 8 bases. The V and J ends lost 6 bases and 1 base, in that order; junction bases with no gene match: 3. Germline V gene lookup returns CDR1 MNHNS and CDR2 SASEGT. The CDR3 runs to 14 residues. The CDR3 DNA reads TGTGCCAGCAGCGGTAGCGGGGGCACAGATACGCAGTATTTT. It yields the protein CASSGSGGTDTQYF.

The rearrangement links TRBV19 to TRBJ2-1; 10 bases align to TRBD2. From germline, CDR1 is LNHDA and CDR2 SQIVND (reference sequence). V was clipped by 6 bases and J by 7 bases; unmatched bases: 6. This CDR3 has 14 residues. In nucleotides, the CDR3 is TGTGCCAGTAGGCAGCGGGGGGGCGAAAATGAGCAGTTCTTC. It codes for CASRQRGGENEQFF.

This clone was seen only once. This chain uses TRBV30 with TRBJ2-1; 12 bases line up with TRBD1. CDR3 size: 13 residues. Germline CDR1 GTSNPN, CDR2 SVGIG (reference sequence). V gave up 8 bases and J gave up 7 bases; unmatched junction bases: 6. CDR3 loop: CARGQGAQNEQFF. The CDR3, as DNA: TGTGCCCGGGGACAGGGGGCGCAGAATGAGCAGTTCTTC.

In DNA, the CDR3 is TGTGCCAGCAACCCGGAGCCGACCACAGATACGCAGTATTTT. It yields the protein CASNPEPTTDTQYF. This chain links TRBV6-4 with TRBJ2-3; D gene ambiguous. V lost 7 bases to trimming and J lost 2 bases, with 13 bases between them. The CDR3 length is 14 residues. Germline assignment: CDR1 MRHNA and CDR2 SNTAGT.

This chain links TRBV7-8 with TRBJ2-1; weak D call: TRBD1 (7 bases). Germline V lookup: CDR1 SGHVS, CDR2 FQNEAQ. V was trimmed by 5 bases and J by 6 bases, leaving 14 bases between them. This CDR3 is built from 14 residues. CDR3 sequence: CASSGGTVSNEQFF. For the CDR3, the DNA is TGTGCCAGCAGCGGGGGGACAGTGTCCAATGAGCAGTTCTTC.

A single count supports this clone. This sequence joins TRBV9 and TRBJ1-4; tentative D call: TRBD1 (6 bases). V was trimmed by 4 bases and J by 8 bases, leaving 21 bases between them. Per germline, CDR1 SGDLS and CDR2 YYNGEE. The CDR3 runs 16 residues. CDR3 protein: CASSSTTGFPEEKLFF. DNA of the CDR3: TGTGCCAGCAGCTCCACCACAGGGTTCCCTGAGGAAAAACTGTTTTTT.